This note documents a single T cell receptor (beta chain) sequence. Both 60 Vbeta primers and 13 Jbeta primers went into the PCR. Some clones are missing from TCRdb's copy, which holds only in-frame ones; the method was immunoSEQ multiplex PCR. Seen here are under 150,000 clones, approximately 85% observed once, and the top ten hold approximately 6.4%. Germline CDR1 reads SQVTM; CDR2 reads ANQGSEA. There are 14 residues in the CDR3. Germline trimming cut 6 bases from V and 5 bases from J; bases unmatched to any gene: 9. The record originates from a study of cytomegalovirus exposure and HLA in healthy donors.

V is TRBV29-1 and J is TRBJ2-5, with 10 nucleotides matching TRBD1. The TCR was taken from a woman under 40 in good health and CMV-seropositive. Sequences were obtained from PBMCs. The DNA of the CDR3 is TGCAGCGTCCTTCCCGGGACAGGGGTTGAGACCCAGTACTTC. It translates to CSVLPGTGVETQYF.